This T cell receptor beta chain is drawn from a study of T cell responses to AZD1222 COVID-19 vaccine. Sequencing used immunoSEQ multiplex PCR; TCRdb keeps in-frame clones, though not all of them. The table has 100,000 to 130,000 clones, about 90% seen once. Second doses that came at about 4 or about 12 weeks were put together. This TCR derives from an adult who received the AZD1222 COVID-19 vaccine. The sequenced sample was peripheral blood, obtained 28 days after the second AZD1222 dose.

Here the CDR3 reads CASSQDVVPGTPLWEQYF. The CDR3 DNA reads TGCGCCAGCAGCCAAGATGTCGTACCCGGGACACCCCTGTGGGAGCAGTACTTC. The chain recombines TRBV4-1 with TRBJ2-7, with D perhaps matching TRBD1 (6 bases). Germline-derived CDR1 and CDR2 are MGHRA and YSYEKL. The CDR3 sequence is 18 residues long. Between the trimmed V and J ends, which lost 0 bases and 7 bases, there was a span of 25 bases.